Below are 14 T cell receptor beta chains sequenced from a single sample in a study of T-cell memory formation after mild COVID-19. TCRdb reprocessed the 5' RACE reads with MiXCR, giving one entry per CDR3 protein. This repertoire shows 540,000 or so distinct CDR3 sequences, roughly 21% found once; its top ten account for about 12%. Sequencing used PBMCs or a T cell subset sorted from them (not recorded which). These receptors were obtained from an adult woman who had mild COVID-19 (a few samples of this study predate the infection). Cell type and time point are not known.

This clonotype was found a few times. The chain combines TRBV30 with TRBJ1-1; D is possibly TRBD1 (5 bases). Trimming stripped 5 bases from V and 1 base from J, with 11 bases between. The germline V gene encodes CDR1 GTSNPN and CDR2 SVGIG (reference sequence). This CDR3 is built from 13 residues. The CDR3 loop reads CAWSGTANTEAFF. The CDR3 coding sequence is TGTGCCTGGTCCGGGACGGCGAACACTGAAGCTTTCTTT.

This clonotype was seen many times. The genes are TRBV7-9 and TRBJ2-2; D is unclear. The V gene lost 7 bases and the J gene lost 1 base, with 4 bases spanning the gap. The CDR3 is 12 residues long. The V gene's germline CDR1 is SEHNR and CDR2 FQNEAQ (reference sequence). The CDR3 loop reads CASMRNTGELFF. The CDR3 DNA reads TGTGCCAGCATGAGGAACACCGGGGAGCTGTTTTTT. Full variable domain (rest looked up from reference TRBV7-9 and TRBJ2-2): DTGVSQNPRHKITKRGQNVTFRCDPISEHNRLYWYRQTLGQGPEFLTYFQNEAQLEKSRLLSDRFSAERPKGSFSTLEIQRTEQGDSAMYLCASMRNTGELFFGEGSRLTVL.

This clonotype was seen a handful of times. CDR3 region: CSVNPVGAQGAGYNEQFF. As DNA, the CDR3 is TGCAGCGTCAACCCTGTGGGGGCACAGGGGGCGGGCTACAATGAGCAGTTCTTC. The chain has TRBV29-1 and TRBJ2-1, with 9 nucleotides matching TRBD1. The germline gives CDR1 SQVTM, CDR2 ANQGSEA. The CDR3 is made up of 18 amino acids. The trim removed 6 bases at V and 3 bases at J, leaving 18 bases unmatched.

V gene TRBV20-1 combines with J gene TRBJ1-1; no definite D call. The germline V gene has CDR1 DFQATT and CDR2 SNEGSKA (reference sequence). CDR3 size: 13 residues. The CDR3 DNA reads TGCAGGGCCCTCCGGGGAGGTGGCACTGAAGCTTTCTTT. It is translated as CRALRGGGTEAFF.

This sequence joins TRBV12-3 or TRBV12-4 and TRBJ2-5; 10 nucleotides line up with TRBD1. Trimming at V came to 8 bases and at J to 3 bases, leaving 3 bases not matched to a gene. The CDR3 runs 13 residues. The CDR3 DNA is TGTGCCAGCTTTGGACAGGGGGAAGAGACCCAGTACTTC. Its protein product is CASFGQGEETQYF.

In this sample, this clonotype turned up a few times. The chain joins TRBV25-1 to TRBJ1-6; 8 bases agree with TRBD1. CDR3 length equals 16 residues. The ends lost 1 base at V and 7 bases at J; junction bases unmatched: 6. Germline V CDR1 and CDR2: MGHDK, SYGVNS. CDR3 DNA: TGTGCCAGCAGTGAATCCAGGACAGGGAACAATTCACCCCTCCACTTT. Amino acids: CASSESRTGNNSPLHF.

The rearrangement joins TRBV25-1 to TRBJ2-3, with D uncertain. V was trimmed by 3 bases and J by 5 bases, leaving 3 bases between them. CDR3 length: 11 residues. From germline, CDR1 is MGHDK and CDR2 SYGVNS. CDR3 sequence: CASSEIDTQYF. CDR3 DNA sequence: TGTGCCAGCAGTGAGATAGATACGCAGTATTTT.

There are a few counts of this clonotype. The V call is TRBV29-1, the J call TRBJ1-1, with TRBD1 matching 7 bases. V was pared by 6 bases and J by 3 bases, with 10 bases of the junction left unmatched. The CDR3 extends over 14 amino acids. CDR1 and CDR2 (germline): SQVTM, ANQGSEA. The CDR3 reads CSVDPTGRYTEAFF. The CDR3 bases are TGCAGCGTAGACCCGACAGGGAGATACACTGAAGCTTTCTTT.

Only one count was recorded for this clonotype. The CDR3 loop reads CASSRFSDPLGEQFF. DNA of the CDR3: TGTGCCAGCAGCCGCTTCAGCGACCCCCTCGGGGAGCAGTTCTTC. The genes are TRBV7-9 and TRBJ2-1; D uncertain. In germline, CDR1 is SEHNR, CDR2 FQNEAQ (reference sequence). The CDR3 runs 15 residues. The ends were cut back, 5 bases at V and 10 bases at J, with 21 bases in the middle.

The chain has TRBV2 and TRBJ2-3; 9 positions match TRBD2. V lost 6 bases and J lost 5; bases outside the gene matches: 6. From germline, CDR1 is SNHLY and CDR2 FYNNEI. This CDR3 has 14 amino acids. CDR3 bases: TGTGCCAGCAGCATAGCGGGAGCTGAAGATACGCAGTATTTT. Translation gives CASSIAGAEDTQYF. Together with reference TRBV2 and TRBJ2-3, the CDR3 gives the full variable domain: EPEVTQTPSHQVTQMGQEVILRCVPISNHLYFYWYRQILGQKVEFLVSFYNNEISEKSEIFDDQFSVERPDGSNFTLKIRSTKLEDSAMYFCASSIAGAEDTQYFGPGTRLTVL.

The chain has TRBV29-1 and TRBJ2-3; TRBD1 matches at 12 bases. The length of the CDR3 is 14 residues. The ends lost 7 bases at V and 4 bases at J; junction bases unmatched: 6. The germline V gene has CDR1 SQVTM and CDR2 ANQGSEA. The CDR3 nucleotides are TGCAGCGCCGTGGGACAGGGGGCGGCAGATACGCAGTATTTT. As protein: CSAVGQGAADTQYF.

This clonotype was counted only a few times. This sequence joins TRBV4-1 and TRBJ2-7; TRBD1 might be the D (6 bases). The V gene's germline CDR1 is MGHRA and CDR2 YSYEKL. V lost 0 bases and J lost 6, with 18 bases in between. The CDR3 totals 16 residues. In DNA, the CDR3 is TGCGCCAGCAGCCAAGACTTTTGGGGGCTAATGGGCGAGCAGTACTTC. Translating gives CASSQDFWGLMGEQYF.

A few counts support this clonotype. The rearrangement uses TRBV6-5 and TRBJ2-3; the D gene is possibly TRBD2 (5 bases). Trimming stripped 0 bases from V and 0 bases from J, with 7 bases between. CDR1 is MNHEY, CDR2 SVGAGI, per germline. CDR3 length equals 15 residues. The CDR3 DNA reads TGTGCCAGCAGTTACTCGCGGACTAGCACAGATACGCAGTATTTT. Translation gives CASSYSRTSTDTQYF.

V is TRBV5-1 and J is TRBJ1-3, with D maybe TRBD1 (5 bases). This CDR3 comprises 14 residues. Germline CDR1 SGHRS, CDR2 YFSETQ. Trimming left V 4 bases short and J 7 bases short, with 15 bases between. The CDR3 bases are TGCGCCAGCAGCCCTTGGGACTGGGGGAACACCATATATTTT. This codes for CASSPWDWGNTIYF. The full variable domain, completed using reference TRBV5-1 and TRBJ1-3, is KAGVTQTPRYLIKTRGQQVTLSCSPISGHRSVSWYQQTPGQGLQFLFEYFSETQRNKGNFPGRFSGRQFSNSRSEMNVSTLELGDSALYLCASSPWDWGNTIYFGEGSWLTVV.